These 6 T cell receptor beta chains originate from one sample sequenced in a study of vaccination and CD4 T cells after COVID-19. The antigens these receptors bind are not known. The assay that was used to sequence DNA from cultured CD4+ T cells was the Oncomine TCR Beta short-read assay. One entry per CDR3 protein, called by TCRdb with MiXCR from the PCR reads. The data show about 16,000 distinct CDR3 sequences, roughly 75% seen once. Treatment defined: roughly ten-day PBMC culture with coronavirus spike peptide pools or control peptides (ViraFEST assay). Sequenced material: CD4+ T cells from blood, cultured in vitro, taken after SARS-CoV-2 vaccination. The source is a human donor who received a COVID-19 vaccine.

This rearrangement joins TRBV7-8 to TRBJ1-1; TRBD1 matches at 7 bases. The V gene end was trimmed by 5 bases and the J gene end by 0 bases; junction bases not matched to a gene: 6. The CDR3 is 15 amino acids. Germline V lookup: CDR1 SGHVS, CDR2 FQNEAQ. The CDR3 loop reads CASSQRQGLNTEAFF. Here the CDR3 DNA reads TGTGCCAGCAGCCAACGACAGGGCTTGAACACTGAAGCTTTCTTT. Using reference TRBV7-8 and TRBJ1-1 for the parts outside the CDR3, the full variable domain is GAGVSQSPRYKVAKRGQDVALRCDPISGHVSLFWYQQALGQGPEFLTYFQNEAQLDKSGLPSDRFFAERPEGSVSTLKIQRTQQEDSAVYLCASSQRQGLNTEAFFGQGTRLTVV.

Only a few counts were recorded for this clonotype. V usage is TRBV7-2 and J usage is TRBJ1-2; maybe TRBD1 (6 bases). CDR3 size: 14 residues. V shed 1 base and J shed 4 bases, with 10 bases lying between them. Germline V CDR1 and CDR2: SGHTA, FQGNSA. For the CDR3, the DNA is TGTGCCAGCAGCTTAGAGGTACAGGGCTATGGCTACACCTTC. Encoded protein: CASSLEVQGYGYTF.

The chain carries TRBV20-1 and TRBJ2-3, with TRBD1 identical over 7 bases. J lost 1 base, V lost 3 bases, and 4 bases had no gene match. Germline CDR1 is DFQATT and CDR2 is SNEGSKA (reference sequence). This CDR3 has 14 residues. CDR3 region: CSASDGQGTDTQYF. The CDR3 bases are TGCAGTGCTAGCGACGGACAGGGCACAGATACGCAGTATTTT.

V and J are TRBV7-2 and TRBJ1-2; a weak D match, TRBD1 (6 bases). The germline gives CDR1 SGHTA, CDR2 FQGNSA. The germline V and J ends were trimmed by 1 base and 4 bases, with 22 bases remaining between them. The CDR3 has 18 amino acids. CDR3 sequence: CASSLVGRGARSGYGYTF. The CDR3, as DNA: TGTGCCAGCAGCTTAGTGGGGCGGGGGGCGCGGTCGGGCTATGGCTACACCTTC.

This chain joins TRBV6-1 and TRBJ2-7, with D possibly matching TRBD2 (7 bases). Germline CDR1 reads MNHNS; CDR2 reads SASEGT. The CDR3 runs to 15 residues. V lost 5 bases, J lost 0 bases, and 14 bases lay in between. Here the CDR3 DNA reads TGTGCCAGCAGTACCGAGGGGGGGACCTCCTACGAGCAGTACTTC. Residues: CASSTEGGTSYEQYF.

This clonotype appeared a few times. The chain has TRBV24-1 and TRBJ2-5, with D perhaps TRBD1 (6 bases). This CDR3 is built from 15 residues. Germline loops: CDR1 KGHDR, CDR2 SFDVKD. Trimming removed 3 bases at V and 5 bases at J, with 15 bases between. CDR3: CATSDAAGDRETQYF. As DNA, the CDR3 is TGTGCCACCAGTGATGCTGCAGGGGATCGGGAGACCCAGTACTTC.